This TCR beta chain was recorded in a study of T cell repertoires in cytomegalovirus infection. Across the study: Used in the study were CMV epitopes, some recently identified and HLA-C-restricted, others well-studied and HLA-B-restricted. Public TCR beta signature analysis indicated the presence of both CMV infection and matching HLA type.

The study's findings and limits: Identification of carriers of CMV plus the relevant HLA was performed using cumulative public TCR beta family frequency. Ex vivo responses were dominated by HLA-C-restricted CMV-specific TCR beta clonotypes.

Each CDR3 protein is one row after TCRdb ran MiXCR on the reads. The sample carries around 340,000 distinct CDR3 sequences, 25% to 35% recorded once. In the case of this clonotype: Its antigen is as yet unknown.

The sequencing used cultured PBMCs, collected from culture after CMV antigen stimulation. This receptor was identified in a human donor in good health (CMV status not recorded). Some clones in this sample may be carry-over from other donors' samples.

The CDR3 protein is CSVYDRGGRETQYF. The CDR3 DNA reads as TGCAGCGTTTACGACAGGGGCGGTAGAGAGACCCAGTACTTC. V gene TRBV29-1 combines with J gene TRBJ2-5; 8 nucleotides align to TRBD1. V shed 5 bases, J shed 4 bases, and the junction held 9 bases outside the gene matches. Looked up from germline, CDR1 is SQVTM and CDR2 is ANQGSEA. The CDR3 length is 14 residues.